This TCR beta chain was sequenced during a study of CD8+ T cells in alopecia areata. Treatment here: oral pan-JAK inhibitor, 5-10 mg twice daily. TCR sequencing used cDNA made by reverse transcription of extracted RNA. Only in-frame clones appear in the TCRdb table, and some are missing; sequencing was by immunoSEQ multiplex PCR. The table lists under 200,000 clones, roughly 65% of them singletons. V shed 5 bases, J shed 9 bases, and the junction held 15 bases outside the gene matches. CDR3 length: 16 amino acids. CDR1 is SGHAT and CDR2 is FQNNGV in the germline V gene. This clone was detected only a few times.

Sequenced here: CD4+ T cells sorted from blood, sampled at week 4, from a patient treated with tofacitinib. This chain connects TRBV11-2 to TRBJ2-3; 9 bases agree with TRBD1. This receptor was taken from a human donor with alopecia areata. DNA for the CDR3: TGTGCCAGCAGCCTCCTGACGGGACAGGGAGTTGGGACGCAGTATTTT. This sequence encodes CASSLLTGQGVGTQYF.